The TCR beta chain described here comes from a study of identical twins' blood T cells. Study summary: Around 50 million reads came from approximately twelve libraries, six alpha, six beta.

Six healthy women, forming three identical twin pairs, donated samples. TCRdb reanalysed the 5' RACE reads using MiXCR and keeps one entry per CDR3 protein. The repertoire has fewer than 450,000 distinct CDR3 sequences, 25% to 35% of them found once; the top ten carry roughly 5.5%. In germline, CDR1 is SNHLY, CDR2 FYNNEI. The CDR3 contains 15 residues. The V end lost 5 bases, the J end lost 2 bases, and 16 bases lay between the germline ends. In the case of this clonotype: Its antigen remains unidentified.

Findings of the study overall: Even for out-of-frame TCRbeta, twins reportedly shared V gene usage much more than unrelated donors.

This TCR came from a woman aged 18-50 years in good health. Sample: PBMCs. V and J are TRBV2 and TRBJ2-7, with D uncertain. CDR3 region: CASSTDKEKTYEQYF. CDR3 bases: TGTGCCAGCAGTACTGACAAAGAGAAGACCTACGAGCAGTACTTC.